These 30 T cell receptor beta chains were sequenced from one sample in a study of early T cells in non-severe SARS-CoV-2 infection (dated by TCRdb to about 2021). The method behind the library was 5' RACE. Sequencing was carried out with a NextSeq 500. TCRdb reworked the public reads: Q25 trimming with fastp, MiXCR clone assembly, productive beta chains retained. Identical CDR3 protein sequences are pooled into one entry, listed with their most common genes and DNA. A total of roughly 70,000 distinct CDR3 sequences appear in this sample, around 13% of them only once. The ten top clones hold over 1% of the sample. Sample: whole blood. These receptors came from an adult who was a healthcare worker with PCR-confirmed SARS-CoV-2 infection or an uninfected control (not recorded which).

This clonotype was counted a few times. This sequence joins TRBV20-1 and TRBJ1-1, with unresolved D. The CDR3 has 12 residues. In germline, CDR1 is DFQATT, CDR2 SNEGSKA (reference sequence). The V end lost 3 bases, the J end lost 4 bases, and 9 bases lay between the germline ends. This chain's CDR3 is CSASRAGTEAFF. As DNA, the CDR3 is TGCAGTGCTAGTAGGGCAGGCACTGAAGCTTTCTTT.

A remark on this clonotype: A much more abundant neighbour one base away suggests this may be a read error. This rearrangement joins TRBV19 to TRBJ2-7, with D perhaps matching TRBD2 (6 bases). The V and J ends lost 3 bases and 6 bases respectively, with 18 bases between them. Germline CDR1 LNHDA, CDR2 SQIVND (reference sequence). The CDR3 contains 15 residues. CDR3 loop: CASSISASRRGEQYF. The DNA of the CDR3 is TGTGCCAGTAGTATCTCCGCTAGCAGGAGGGGCGAGCAGTACTTC. Complete variable domain (other parts from reference TRBV19 and TRBJ2-7): DGGITQSPKYLFRKEGQNVTLSCEQNLNHDAMYWYRQDPGQGLRLIYYSQIVNDFQKGDIAEGYSVSREKKESFPLTVTSAQKNPTAFYLCASSISASRRGEQYFGPGTRLTVT.

This clonotype has ten or more counts. The chain combines TRBV11-2 with TRBJ2-7, with 7 bases fitting TRBD1. This CDR3 has 15 residues. Germline CDR1 SGHAT, CDR2 FQNNGV. Trimming removed 3 bases from V and 3 bases from J; junction bases left unmatched: 8. CDR3 in DNA: TGTGCCAGCAGCTTTTCCTCCGGGACAGACTACGAGCAGTACTTC. It is translated as CASSFSSGTDYEQYF.

The chain links TRBV29-1 to TRBJ2-3; weak D call: TRBD2 (6 bases). Trimming removed 6 bases at V and 4 bases at J, with 17 bases between. This CDR3 is 14 amino acids long. In germline, CDR1 is SQVTM, CDR2 ANQGSEA. This CDR3 reads CSVPPGEGPDTQYF. The CDR3 region has the DNA TGCAGCGTCCCACCGGGGGAAGGACCAGATACGCAGTATTTT.

Concerning this clonotype itself: This may come from a read error, since a much larger clone is one base off. The chain links TRBV7-2 to TRBJ1-1, with D hard to call. The length of the CDR3 is 12 residues. V was trimmed by 5 bases and J by 1 base, leaving 5 bases between them. The germline CDR1 and CDR2 sequences are SGHTA and FQGNSA. CDR3 bases: TGTGCCAGCAGCCAAAGGAACACTGAAGCTTTCTTT. Amino acid sequence: CASSQRNTEAFF.

This clonotype has a handful of counts. The V gene is TRBV28, the J gene TRBJ1-5; D is uncertain. The CDR3 spans 14 residues. V lost 5 bases and J lost 4, with 12 bases in between. In germline, CDR1 is MDHEN, CDR2 SYDVKM. DNA of the CDR3: TGTGCCAGCAGTGAGGACCGGGATAATCAGCCCCAGCATTTT. This sequence encodes CASSEDRDNQPQHF.

This clonotype came up many times. This chain uses TRBV2 with TRBJ1-1, with D maybe TRBD1 (6 bases). Germline V gene sequence: CDR1 SNHLY, CDR2 FYNNEI. V lost 7 bases, J lost 1 base, and 10 bases lay in between. The CDR3 has 13 residues. The CDR3 loop is CASITGKNTEAFF. CDR3 coding DNA: TGTGCCAGCATAACAGGGAAGAACACTGAAGCTTTCTTT.

The V call is TRBV20-1, the J call TRBJ2-7; TRBD2 matches at 9 bases. CDR3 size: 14 residues. The germline gives CDR1 DFQATT, CDR2 SNEGSKA (reference sequence). V shed 1 base, J shed 4 bases, and the junction held 5 bases outside the gene matches. The CDR3 spells CSARASGNSYEQYF. The CDR3, as DNA: TGCAGTGCTAGAGCTAGCGGGAATTCTTACGAGCAGTACTTC.

This clonotype was detected many times. This chain uses TRBV28 with TRBJ1-1, with a possible D match to TRBD1 (6 bases). The CDR3 loop spans 13 amino acids. Trimming removed 5 bases from V and 1 base from J, with 8 bases in between. CDR1 is MDHEN, CDR2 SYDVKM, per germline. CDR3 amino acids: CASSRTANTEAFF. DNA for the CDR3: TGTGCCAGCAGTAGGACAGCGAACACTGAAGCTTTCTTT.

The chain combines TRBV30 with TRBJ1-2; D unresolved. CDR3 length: 13 amino acids. Trimming shortened V by 0 bases and J by 4 bases, and 9 bases separated the two germline ends. CDR1 and CDR2 from the germline V gene are GTSNPN and SVGIG (reference sequence). The CDR3 DNA sequence: TGTGCCTGGAGTGTGGCCAGGATCTATGGCTACACCTTC. This gives the protein CAWSVARIYGYTF.

This clonotype was counted many times. This chain links TRBV28 with TRBJ2-1; tentative D call: TRBD2 (6 bases). Per germline, CDR1 MDHEN and CDR2 SYDVKM. The CDR3 is made up of 14 amino acids. The V and J ends lost 5 bases and 6 bases respectively, with 14 bases between them. The CDR3 is CASSDRAGSNEQFF. Here the CDR3 DNA reads TGTGCCAGCAGTGACAGAGCGGGTTCCAATGAGCAGTTCTTC.

This clonotype was picked up many times. This chain joins TRBV12-3 or TRBV12-4 and TRBJ2-7, with TRBD1 matching over 10 bases. The CDR3 is 14 residues long. V dropped 4 bases and J dropped 6; count of bases not matched to a gene: 6. Written as DNA, the CDR3 is TGTGCCAGCAGTTCAAGACAGGGGGCCGCCGAGCAGTACTTC. Translating it yields CASSSRQGAAEQYF.

This clonotype was detected a few times. The chain recombines TRBV6-2 or TRBV6-3 with TRBJ1-5, with D possibly matching TRBD1 (5 bases). Germline V gene sequence: CDR1 MNHEY, CDR2 SVGEGT. V gave up 0 bases and J gave up 3 bases, with 12 bases separating them. The CDR3 runs 16 residues. The CDR3 DNA reads as TGTGCCAGCAGTTACTCCCCGCAGGGCTACAATCAGCCCCAGCATTTT. Its translation: CASSYSPQGYNQPQHF.

A few counts support this clonotype. Being one base from a much bigger clone, this may be a read error. The CDR3 sequence is CASRSGRDNSPPHF. The CDR3 coding sequence is TGTGCCAGCCGCTCCGGACGGGATAATTCACCCCCCCACTTT. V gene TRBV6-6 combines with J gene TRBJ1-6; D unresolved. CDR1 is MNHNY and CDR2 is SVGAGI in the germline V gene (reference sequence). The CDR3 consists of 14 residues.

There are many counts of this clonotype. The gene calls are TRBV7-9 and TRBJ1-1; 7 nucleotides agree with TRBD1. Germline lookup yields CDR1 SEHNR and CDR2 FQNEAQ (reference sequence). This CDR3 has 13 amino acids. V gave up 7 bases and J gave up 3 bases; unmatched junction bases: 5. The CDR3 DNA follows: TGTGCCAGCATCCCCACAGGGGACACTGAAGCTTTCTTT. It codes for CASIPTGDTEAFF.

The chain has TRBV27 and TRBJ2-3; 7 bases map to TRBD1. Per the germline V gene, CDR1 is MNHEY and CDR2 is SMNVEV (reference sequence). The length of the CDR3 is 12 residues. V shed 5 bases and J 6 bases; nucleotides not matched to a gene: 2. The CDR3 loop reads CASSLQGDTQYF. CDR3 nucleotides: TGTGCCAGCAGTCTACAGGGGGATACGCAGTATTTT.

This clonotype was counted ten times or more. CDR3 DNA sequence: TGTGCCAGCTCACCAGGACTAGCAAGCAATGAGCAGTTCTTC. Amino acid sequence: CASSPGLASNEQFF. The chain is built from TRBV18 and TRBJ2-1; 8 bases are a match to TRBD2. J was trimmed by 6 bases and V by 2 bases; bases with no gene match: 3. The CDR3 covers 14 residues. Germline CDR1 KGHSH, CDR2 LQKENI.

This clonotype was seen ten or more times. The chain combines TRBV7-9 with TRBJ1-5; no definite D call. This CDR3 has 14 residues. Germline lookup yields CDR1 SEHNR and CDR2 FQNEAQ (reference sequence). Deletions cut 5 bases from V and 2 bases from J, with 10 bases between. The chain's CDR3 is CASSMDGGNQPQHF. In DNA form, the CDR3 reads TGTGCCAGCAGCATGGACGGGGGCAATCAGCCCCAGCATTTT.

This clonotype was detected many times. This chain links TRBV5-1 with TRBJ2-7, with D perhaps being TRBD1 or TRBD2 (6 bases each). V lost 4 bases, J lost 4 bases, and 12 bases lay in between. The CDR3 sequence is 13 residues long. CDR1 is SGHRS and CDR2 is YFSETQ in the germline V gene. The CDR3 sequence: CASSPGAQYEQYF. The CDR3 DNA is TGCGCCAGCAGCCCGGGGGCGCAATACGAGCAGTACTTC.

This clonotype came up many times. The chain combines TRBV6-1 with TRBJ2-5, with D unresolved. The CDR3 loop spans 15 amino acids. V shed 5 bases and J shed 5 bases, with 18 bases lying between them. Germline V gene sequence: CDR1 MNHNS, CDR2 SASEGT. This chain's CDR3 is CASSPRLPGMETQYF. For the CDR3, the DNA is TGTGCCAGCAGTCCCCGACTCCCAGGCATGGAGACCCAGTACTTC.

The chain couples TRBV20-1 to TRBJ2-1, with TRBD2 matching over 9 bases. Germline V gives CDR1 DFQATT, CDR2 SNEGSKA (reference sequence). Unmatched junction bases numbered 7, after V lost 6 bases and J lost 4 bases. The CDR3 contains 14 residues. Written as DNA, the CDR3 is TGCAGTGCCCGAGAGCTAGCGGGGTACAATGAGCAGTTCTTC. This gives the protein CSARELAGYNEQFF.

This clonotype was picked up many times. This chain links TRBV7-9 with TRBJ1-4, with D unclear. The germline V gene encodes CDR1 SEHNR and CDR2 FQNEAQ (reference sequence). The germline V and J ends were trimmed by 5 bases and 8 bases, with 12 bases remaining between them. The CDR3 has 13 residues. The CDR3 here is CASSPGSKEKLFF. The DNA for the CDR3 is TGTGCCAGCAGCCCTGGGTCGAAGGAAAAACTGTTTTTT.

A few counts support this clonotype. CDR3 sequence: CSSLSGAETQYF. Written as DNA, the CDR3 is TGCAGCAGTCTATCAGGGGCCGAGACCCAGTACTTC. V is TRBV29-1 and J is TRBJ2-5; a possible D gene is TRBD1 (6 bases). V lost 8 bases and J lost 5, with 15 bases in between. The CDR3 is 12 amino acids. Germline V gene lookup returns CDR1 SQVTM and CDR2 ANQGSEA.

This clonotype showed up many times. At one end the junction does not follow the germline gene, possibly because of a read error. In DNA, the CDR3 is TGTGTCAGCAGCTTGGGGGCAGAGACCCAGTACTTC. Encoded protein: CVSSLGAETQYF. The chain is built from TRBV7-2 and TRBJ2-5; D perhaps matches TRBD1 (6 bases). Looked up from germline, CDR1 is SGHTA and CDR2 is FQGNSA. This CDR3 is 12 amino acids long.

This clonotype was counted a few times. The V gene is TRBV7-6, the J gene TRBJ1-2, with a possible D match to TRBD1 (5 bases). The CDR3 consists of 13 residues. Trimming took 1 base from V and 8 from J, leaving 11 bases between them. Germline V gene sequence: CDR1 SGHVS, CDR2 FNYEAQ. CDR3 DNA: TGTGCCAGCAGCTTAGGGGGGTTAGACGGCTACACCTTC. This translates into CASSLGGLDGYTF.

This clonotype occurred many times. V and J are TRBV6-6 and TRBJ1-2; D perhaps matches TRBD1 (5 bases). The CDR3 contains 15 residues. Germline loops: CDR1 MNHNY, CDR2 SVGAGI (reference sequence). V was cut by 2 bases and J by 4 bases, with 14 bases left in between. The CDR3: CASSYTGGGLYGYTF. For the CDR3, the DNA is TGTGCCAGCAGTTACACCGGGGGTGGACTCTATGGCTACACCTTC.

This clonotype occurred many times. This chain uses TRBV6-6 with TRBJ1-2; D ambiguous. V gave up 9 bases and J gave up 4 bases, with 9 bases separating them. The germline gives CDR1 MNHNY, CDR2 SVGAGI (reference sequence). The CDR3 is 11 residues long. CDR3 DNA sequence: TGTGCCAGTCGCCTTACCTATGGCTACACCTTC. It specifies CASRLTYGYTF.

Ten or more counts support this clonotype. The genes are TRBV3-1 and TRBJ2-2, with D maybe TRBD2 (6 bases). V was trimmed by 1 base and J by 3 bases, leaving 9 bases between them. In germline, CDR1 is LGHDT, CDR2 YNNKEL (reference sequence). The length of the CDR3 is 15 residues. CDR3 in amino acids: CASSQGRAHTGELFF. The CDR3 DNA reads as TGTGCCAGCAGCCAAGGGAGGGCTCACACCGGGGAGCTGTTTTTT.

This clonotype occurred many times. The genes are TRBV19 and TRBJ2-7, with D perhaps TRBD1 (6 bases). Germline V lookup: CDR1 LNHDA, CDR2 SQIVND (reference sequence). CDR3 size: 14 residues. With 6 bases removed from V and 1 base from J, the gap between germline ends came to 13 bases. CDR3 region: CASRSDSTSYEQYF. The CDR3 nucleotides read TGTGCCAGTAGGTCGGACAGTACTTCCTACGAGCAGTACTTC.

This clonotype was recorded at least ten times. The chain uses TRBV27 and TRBJ2-1; D gene uncertain. The CDR3 runs to 14 residues. The germline V gene has CDR1 MNHEY and CDR2 SMNVEV (reference sequence). Trimming pared 6 bases from V and 7 bases from J, leaving 16 bases between. The DNA for the CDR3 is TGTGCCAGCAGCGAAAGACCCCGCTGGAATGAGCAGTTCTTC. Protein sequence: CASSERPRWNEQFF.